This T cell receptor (beta chain) was retrieved from a study of T cell responses to AZD1222 COVID-19 vaccine. The protocol was immunoSEQ multiplex PCR, while the TCRdb copy is restricted to in-frame clones and leaves out a portion. The data contain some 280,000 clones, 85% to 95% of them singletons. Notes on the study in general: As reported, nearly half of all spike-specific TCRs target variant regions that are unmutated.

Remarks on this clone: Its antigen is still unknown.

Timing groups of about 4 and about 12 weeks for second doses were pooled. V gave up 6 bases and J gave up 0 bases; unmatched junction bases: 7. The CDR3 runs 16 residues. The germline CDR1 and CDR2 sequences are MNHEY and SMNVEV (reference sequence). The genes are TRBV27 and TRBJ1-4; 7 bases map to TRBD1. The specimen was peripheral blood, collected 28 days after the second AZD1222 dose. This sequence was found in an adult who received the AZD1222 COVID-19 vaccine. CDR3 DNA: TGTGCCAGCAGACTGACAGGGTGGGCAACTAATGAAAAACTGTTTTTT. Translation: CASRLTGWATNEKLFF.